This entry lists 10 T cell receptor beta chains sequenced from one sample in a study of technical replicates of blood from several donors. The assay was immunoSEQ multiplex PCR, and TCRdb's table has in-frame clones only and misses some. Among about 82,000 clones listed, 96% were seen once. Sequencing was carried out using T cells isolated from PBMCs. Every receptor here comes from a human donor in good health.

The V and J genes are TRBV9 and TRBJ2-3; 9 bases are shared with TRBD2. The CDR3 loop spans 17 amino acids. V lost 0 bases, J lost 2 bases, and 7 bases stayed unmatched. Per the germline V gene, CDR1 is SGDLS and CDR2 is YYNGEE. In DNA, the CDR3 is TGTGCCAGCAGCGTAGGTAGCGGGAGACCCCCCACAGATACGCAGTATTTT. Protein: CASSVGSGRPPTDTQYF.

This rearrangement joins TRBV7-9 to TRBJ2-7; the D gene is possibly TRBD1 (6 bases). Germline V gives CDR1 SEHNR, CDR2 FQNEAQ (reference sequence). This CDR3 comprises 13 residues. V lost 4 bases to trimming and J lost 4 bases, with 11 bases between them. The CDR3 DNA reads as TGTGCCAGCAGCTCAGGGGATGAGTACGAGCAGTACTTC. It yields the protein CASSSGDEYEQYF.

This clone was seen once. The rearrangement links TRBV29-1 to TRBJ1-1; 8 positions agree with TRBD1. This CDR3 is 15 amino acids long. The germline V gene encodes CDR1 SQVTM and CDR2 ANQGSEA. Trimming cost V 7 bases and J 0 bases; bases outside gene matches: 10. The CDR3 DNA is TGCAGCGCCAAAGTGGGACAGGTCATGAACACTGAAGCTTTCTTT. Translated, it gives CSAKVGQVMNTEAFF.

This chain's CDR3 is CAWSVRFRETDTQYF. The CDR3 nucleotides read TGTGCCTGGAGTGTAAGGTTCCGGGAGACAGATACGCAGTATTTT. This chain joins TRBV30 and TRBJ2-3, with D tentatively TRBD2 (6 bases). Germline loops: CDR1 GTSNPN, CDR2 SVGIG (reference sequence). V lost 0 bases and J lost 3, with 13 bases in between. The CDR3 loop spans 15 amino acids.

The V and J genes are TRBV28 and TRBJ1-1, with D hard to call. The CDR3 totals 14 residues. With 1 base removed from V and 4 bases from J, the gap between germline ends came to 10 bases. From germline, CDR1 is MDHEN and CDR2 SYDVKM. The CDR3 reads CASSLYGRSTEAFF. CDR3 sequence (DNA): TGTGCCAGCAGTTTATACGGTCGTAGCACTGAAGCTTTCTTT.

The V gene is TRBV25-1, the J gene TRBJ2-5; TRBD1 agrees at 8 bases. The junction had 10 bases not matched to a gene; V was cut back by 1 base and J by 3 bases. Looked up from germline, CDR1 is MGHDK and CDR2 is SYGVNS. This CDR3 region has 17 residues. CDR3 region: CASSEWSAGGVKETQYF. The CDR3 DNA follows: TGTGCCAGCAGTGAATGGTCGGCAGGGGGCGTAAAAGAGACCCAGTACTTC.

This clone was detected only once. The CDR3 DNA follows: TGTGCCAGTAGTACCAGGGGTTATGGGTCAGATACGCAGTATTTT. The encoded protein is CASSTRGYGSDTQYF. The rearrangement links TRBV19 to TRBJ2-3, with D maybe TRBD1 (6 bases). Germline assignment: CDR1 LNHDA and CDR2 SQIVND (reference sequence). The CDR3 is made up of 15 amino acids. V was shortened by 4 bases and J by 4 bases, with 15 bases between the two germline ends.

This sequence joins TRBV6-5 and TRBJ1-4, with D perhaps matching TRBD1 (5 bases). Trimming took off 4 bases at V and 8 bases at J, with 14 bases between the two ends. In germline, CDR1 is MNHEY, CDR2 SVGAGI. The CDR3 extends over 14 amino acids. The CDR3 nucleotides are TGTGCCAGCAGTTTCACAGGTTCTGGAGAAAAACTGTTTTTT. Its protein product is CASSFTGSGEKLFF.

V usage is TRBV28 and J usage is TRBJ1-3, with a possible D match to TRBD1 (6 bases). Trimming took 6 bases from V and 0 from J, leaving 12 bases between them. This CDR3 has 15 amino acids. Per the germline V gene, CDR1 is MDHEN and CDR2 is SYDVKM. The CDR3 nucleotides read TGTGCCAGCAGCCTAGGGGGTCACTCTGGAAACACCATATATTTT. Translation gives CASSLGGHSGNTIYF.

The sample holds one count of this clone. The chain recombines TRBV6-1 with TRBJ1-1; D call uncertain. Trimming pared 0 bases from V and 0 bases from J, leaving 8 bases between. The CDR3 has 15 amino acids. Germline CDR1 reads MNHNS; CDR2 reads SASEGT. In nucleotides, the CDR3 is TGTGCCAGCAGTGAAGCGCAACACGTGAACACTGAAGCTTTCTTT. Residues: CASSEAQHVNTEAFF.